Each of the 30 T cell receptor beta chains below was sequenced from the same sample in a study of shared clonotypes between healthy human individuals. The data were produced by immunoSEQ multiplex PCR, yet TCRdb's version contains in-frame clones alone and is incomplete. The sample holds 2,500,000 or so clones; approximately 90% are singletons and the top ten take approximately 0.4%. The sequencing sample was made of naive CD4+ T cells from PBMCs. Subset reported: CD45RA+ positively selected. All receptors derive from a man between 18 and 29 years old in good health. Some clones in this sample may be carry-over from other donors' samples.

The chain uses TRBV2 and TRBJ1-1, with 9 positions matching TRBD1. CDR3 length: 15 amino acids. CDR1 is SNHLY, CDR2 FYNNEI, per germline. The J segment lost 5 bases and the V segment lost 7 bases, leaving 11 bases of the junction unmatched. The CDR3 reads CASTVVGQGKTEAFF. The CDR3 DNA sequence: TGTGCCAGCACCGTTGTAGGACAGGGGAAAACTGAAGCTTTCTTT. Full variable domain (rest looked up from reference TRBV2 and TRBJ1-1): EPEVTQTPSHQVTQMGQEVILRCVPISNHLYFYWYRQILGQKVEFLVSFYNNEISEKSEIFDDQFSVERPDGSNFTLKIRSTKLEDSAMYFCASTVVGQGKTEAFFGQGTRLTVV.

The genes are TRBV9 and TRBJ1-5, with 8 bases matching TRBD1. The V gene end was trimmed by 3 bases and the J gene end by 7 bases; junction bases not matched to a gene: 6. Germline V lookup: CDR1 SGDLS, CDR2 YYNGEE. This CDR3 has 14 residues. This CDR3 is CASSETGTGQPQHF. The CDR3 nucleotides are TGTGCCAGCAGCGAAACCGGGACAGGCCAGCCCCAGCATTTT.

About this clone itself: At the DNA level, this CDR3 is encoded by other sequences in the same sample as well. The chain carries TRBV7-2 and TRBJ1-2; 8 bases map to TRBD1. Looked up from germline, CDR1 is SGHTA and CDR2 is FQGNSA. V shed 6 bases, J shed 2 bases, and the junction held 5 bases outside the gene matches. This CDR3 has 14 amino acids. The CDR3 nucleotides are TGTGCCAGCAGTCGCAGGGGGCTGAACTATGGCTACACCTTC. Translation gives CASSRRGLNYGYTF.

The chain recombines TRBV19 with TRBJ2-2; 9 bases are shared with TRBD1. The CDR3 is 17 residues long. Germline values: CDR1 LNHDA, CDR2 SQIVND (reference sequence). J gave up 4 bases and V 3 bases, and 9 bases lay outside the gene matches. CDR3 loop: CASSIPPGQGFTGELFF. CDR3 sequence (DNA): TGTGCCAGTAGTATTCCGCCGGGACAGGGATTCACCGGGGAGCTGTTTTTT.

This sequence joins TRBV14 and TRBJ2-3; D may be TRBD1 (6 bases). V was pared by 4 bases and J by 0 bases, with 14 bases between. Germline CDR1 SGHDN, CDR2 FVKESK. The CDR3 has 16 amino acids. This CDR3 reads CASSPRGPTSTDTQYF. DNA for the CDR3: TGTGCCAGCAGCCCCAGGGGCCCAACTAGCACAGATACGCAGTATTTT.

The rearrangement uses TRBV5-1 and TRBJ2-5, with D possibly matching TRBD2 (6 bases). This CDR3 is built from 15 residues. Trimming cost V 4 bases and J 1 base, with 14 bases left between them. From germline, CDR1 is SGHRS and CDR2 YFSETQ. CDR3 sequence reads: CASSMGGGSQETQYF. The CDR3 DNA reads TGCGCCAGCAGCATGGGAGGTGGTAGCCAAGAGACCCAGTACTTC.

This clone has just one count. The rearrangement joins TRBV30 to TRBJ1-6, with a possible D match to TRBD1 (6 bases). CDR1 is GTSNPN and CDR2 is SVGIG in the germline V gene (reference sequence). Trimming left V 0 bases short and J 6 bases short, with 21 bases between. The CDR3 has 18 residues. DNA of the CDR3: TGTGCCTGGAGTGTTCGGGCCCCAGGGGCGAAGGGTAATTCACCCCTCCACTTT. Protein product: CAWSVRAPGAKGNSPLHF.

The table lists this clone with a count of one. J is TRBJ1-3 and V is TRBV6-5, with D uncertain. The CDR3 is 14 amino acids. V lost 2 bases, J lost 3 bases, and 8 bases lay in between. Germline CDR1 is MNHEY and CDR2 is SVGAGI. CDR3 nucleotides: TGTGCCAGCAGTTACCGGACCGATGGAAACACCATATATTTT. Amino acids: CASSYRTDGNTIYF.

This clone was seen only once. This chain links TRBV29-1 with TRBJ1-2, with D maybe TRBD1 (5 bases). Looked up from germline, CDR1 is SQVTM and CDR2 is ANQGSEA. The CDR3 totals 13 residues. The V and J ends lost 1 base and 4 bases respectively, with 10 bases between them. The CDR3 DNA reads TGCAGCGTTGAAGGGGGCAGTATCTATGGCTACACCTTC. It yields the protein CSVEGGSIYGYTF.

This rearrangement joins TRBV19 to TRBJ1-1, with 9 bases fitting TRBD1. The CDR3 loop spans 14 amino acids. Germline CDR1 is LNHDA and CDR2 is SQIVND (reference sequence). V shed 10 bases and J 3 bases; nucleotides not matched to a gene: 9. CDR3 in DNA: TGTGCCACCCAAACAGGGGGCGAAGACACTGAAGCTTTCTTT. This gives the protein CATQTGGEDTEAFF.

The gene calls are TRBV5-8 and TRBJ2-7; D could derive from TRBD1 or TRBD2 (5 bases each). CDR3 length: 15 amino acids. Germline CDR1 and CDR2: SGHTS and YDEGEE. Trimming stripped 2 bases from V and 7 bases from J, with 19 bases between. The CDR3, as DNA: TGTGCCAGCAGCTTCCGCAGGGAAATTCGAGGGGAGCAGTACTTC. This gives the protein CASSFRREIRGEQYF.

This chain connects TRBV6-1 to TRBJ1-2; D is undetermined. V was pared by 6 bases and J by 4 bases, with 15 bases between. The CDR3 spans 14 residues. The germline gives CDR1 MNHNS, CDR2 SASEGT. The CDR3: CASSPSQLFYGYTF. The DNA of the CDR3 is TGTGCCAGCAGCCCAAGTCAGCTATTCTATGGCTACACCTTC.

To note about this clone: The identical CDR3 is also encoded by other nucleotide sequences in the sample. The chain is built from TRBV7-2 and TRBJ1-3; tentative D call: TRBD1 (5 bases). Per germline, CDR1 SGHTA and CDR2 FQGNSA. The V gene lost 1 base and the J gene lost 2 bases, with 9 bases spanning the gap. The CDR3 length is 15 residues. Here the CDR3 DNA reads TGTGCCAGCAGCTTAGTTTGGGGGACTGGAAACACCATATATTTT. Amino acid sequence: CASSLVWGTGNTIYF.

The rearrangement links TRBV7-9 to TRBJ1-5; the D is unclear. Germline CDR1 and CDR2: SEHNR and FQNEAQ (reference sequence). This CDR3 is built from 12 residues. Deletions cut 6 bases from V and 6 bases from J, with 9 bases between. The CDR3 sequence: CASSGVGQPQHF. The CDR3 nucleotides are TGTGCCAGCAGTGGTGTTGGTCAGCCCCAGCATTTT.

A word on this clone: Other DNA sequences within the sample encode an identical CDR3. The CDR3 DNA reads as TGTGCCAGCAGCAGCAGACAGAGCTCCTACGAGCAGTACTTC. Translated: CASSSRQSSYEQYF. The gene calls are TRBV7-2 and TRBJ2-7; possibly TRBD1 for D (5 bases). This CDR3 comprises 14 residues. V lost 5 bases to trimming and J lost 0 bases, with 11 bases between them. The germline gives CDR1 SGHTA, CDR2 FQGNSA.

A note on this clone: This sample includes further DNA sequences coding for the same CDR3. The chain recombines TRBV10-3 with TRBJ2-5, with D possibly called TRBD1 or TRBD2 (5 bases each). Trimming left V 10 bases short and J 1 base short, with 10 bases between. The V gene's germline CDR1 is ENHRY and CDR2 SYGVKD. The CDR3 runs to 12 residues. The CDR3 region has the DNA TGTGCCACCGGGACGGTCCAAGAGACCCAGTACTTC. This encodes CATGTVQETQYF.

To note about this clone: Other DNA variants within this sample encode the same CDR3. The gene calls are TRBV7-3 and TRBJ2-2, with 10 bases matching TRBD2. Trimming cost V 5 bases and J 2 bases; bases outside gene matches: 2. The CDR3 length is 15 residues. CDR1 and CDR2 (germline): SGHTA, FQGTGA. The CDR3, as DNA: TGTGCCAGCAGCAGGACTAGCGGCAACACCGGGGAGCTGTTTTTT. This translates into CASSRTSGNTGELFF.

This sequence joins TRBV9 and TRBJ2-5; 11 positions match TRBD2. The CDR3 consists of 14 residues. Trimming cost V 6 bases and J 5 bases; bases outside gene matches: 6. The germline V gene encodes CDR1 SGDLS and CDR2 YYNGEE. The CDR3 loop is CASNPSGRTETQYF. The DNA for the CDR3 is TGTGCCAGCAACCCTAGCGGGAGGACGGAGACCCAGTACTTC. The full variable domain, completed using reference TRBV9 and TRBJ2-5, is DSGVTQTPKHLITATGQRVTLRCSPRSGDLSVYWYQQSLDQGLQFLIQYYNGEERAKGNILERFSAQQFPDLHSELNLSSLELGDSALYFCASNPSGRTETQYFGPGTRLLVL.

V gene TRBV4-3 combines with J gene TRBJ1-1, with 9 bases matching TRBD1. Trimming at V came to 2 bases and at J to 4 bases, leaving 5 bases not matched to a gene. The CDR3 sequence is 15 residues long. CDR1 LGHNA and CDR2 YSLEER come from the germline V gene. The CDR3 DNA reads TGCGCCAGCAGCCAATCACAGGGGGCGCGCACTGAAGCTTTCTTT. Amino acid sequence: CASSQSQGARTEAFF.

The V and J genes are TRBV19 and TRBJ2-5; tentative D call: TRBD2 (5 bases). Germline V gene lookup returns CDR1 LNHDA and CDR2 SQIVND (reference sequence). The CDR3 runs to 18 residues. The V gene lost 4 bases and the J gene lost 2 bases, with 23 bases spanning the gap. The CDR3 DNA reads TGTGCCAGTAGTAAGCCTAGCACCGTTACGGATCAGCAAGAGACCCAGTACTTC. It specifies CASSKPSTVTDQQETQYF. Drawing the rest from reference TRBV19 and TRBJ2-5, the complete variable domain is DGGITQSPKYLFRKEGQNVTLSCEQNLNHDAMYWYRQDPGQGLRLIYYSQIVNDFQKGDIAEGYSVSREKKESFPLTVTSAQKNPTAFYLCASSKPSTVTDQQETQYFGPGTRLLVL.

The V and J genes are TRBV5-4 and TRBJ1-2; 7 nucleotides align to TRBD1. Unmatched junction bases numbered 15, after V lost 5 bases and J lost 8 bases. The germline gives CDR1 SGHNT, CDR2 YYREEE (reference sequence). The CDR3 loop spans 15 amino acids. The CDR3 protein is CASRSLQGVIGGYTF. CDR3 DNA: TGTGCCAGCAGATCGTTGCAGGGGGTAATTGGGGGCTACACCTTC.

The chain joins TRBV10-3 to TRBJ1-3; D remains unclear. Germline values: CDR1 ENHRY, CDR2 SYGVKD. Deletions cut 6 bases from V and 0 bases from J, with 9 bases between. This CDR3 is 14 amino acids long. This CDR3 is CAISGLRSGNTIYF. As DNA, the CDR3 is TGTGCCATCAGCGGACTGCGCTCTGGAAACACCATATATTTT.

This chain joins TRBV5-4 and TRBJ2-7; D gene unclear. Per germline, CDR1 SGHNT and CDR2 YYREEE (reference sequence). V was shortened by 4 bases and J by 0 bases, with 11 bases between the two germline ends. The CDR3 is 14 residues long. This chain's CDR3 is CASSRMGSSYEQYF. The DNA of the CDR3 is TGTGCCAGCAGCCGGATGGGTTCCTCCTACGAGCAGTACTTC.

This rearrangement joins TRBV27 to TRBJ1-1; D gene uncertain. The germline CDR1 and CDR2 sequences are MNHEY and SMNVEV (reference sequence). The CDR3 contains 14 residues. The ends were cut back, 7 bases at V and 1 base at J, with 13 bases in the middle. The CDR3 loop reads CASTVAVGNTEAFF. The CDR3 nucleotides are TGTGCCAGCACGGTGGCGGTTGGGAACACTGAAGCTTTCTTT.

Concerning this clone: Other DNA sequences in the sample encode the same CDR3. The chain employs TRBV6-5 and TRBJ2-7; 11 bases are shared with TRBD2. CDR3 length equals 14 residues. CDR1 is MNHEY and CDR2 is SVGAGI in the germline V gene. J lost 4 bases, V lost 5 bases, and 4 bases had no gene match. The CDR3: CASSPSGRSYEQYF. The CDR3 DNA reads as TGTGCCAGCAGTCCTAGCGGGAGGTCGTACGAGCAGTACTTC.

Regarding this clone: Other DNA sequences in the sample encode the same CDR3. CDR3 bases: TGTGCCATCAGTGAGTCTAGGCAGCCCCAGCATTTT. Its translation: CAISESRQPQHF. The rearrangement uses TRBV10-3 and TRBJ1-5; D not resolved. From germline, CDR1 is ENHRY and CDR2 SYGVKD. The CDR3 is 12 residues long. Trimming took 0 bases from V and 7 from J, leaving 4 bases between them.

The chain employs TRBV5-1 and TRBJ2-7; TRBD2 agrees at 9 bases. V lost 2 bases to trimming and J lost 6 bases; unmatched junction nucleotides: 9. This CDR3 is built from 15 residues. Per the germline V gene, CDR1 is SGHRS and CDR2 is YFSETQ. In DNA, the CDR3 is TGCGCCAGCAGCTTTTTAGCGGGGGCTCCTAGCGAGCAGTACTTC. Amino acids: CASSFLAGAPSEQYF. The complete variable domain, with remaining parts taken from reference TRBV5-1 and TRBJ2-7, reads KAGVTQTPRYLIKTRGQQVTLSCSPISGHRSVSWYQQTPGQGLQFLFEYFSETQRNKGNFPGRFSGRQFSNSRSEMNVSTLELGDSALYLCASSFLAGAPSEQYFGPGTRLTVT.

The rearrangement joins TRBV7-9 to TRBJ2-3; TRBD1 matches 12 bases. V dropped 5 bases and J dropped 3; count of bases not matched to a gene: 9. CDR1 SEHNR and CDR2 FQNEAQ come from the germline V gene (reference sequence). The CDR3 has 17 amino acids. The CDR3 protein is CASSGGQGALRTDTQYF. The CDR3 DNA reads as TGTGCCAGCAGCGGGGGACAGGGGGCGTTACGGACAGATACGCAGTATTTT.

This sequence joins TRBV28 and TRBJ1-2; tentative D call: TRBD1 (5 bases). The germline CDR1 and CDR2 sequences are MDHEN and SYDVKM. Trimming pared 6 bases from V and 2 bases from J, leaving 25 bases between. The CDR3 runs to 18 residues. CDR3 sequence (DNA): TGTGCCAGCAGCACTTTCAGCCGGGGGGGGATGGGAAACTATGGCTACACCTTC. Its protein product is CASSTFSRGGMGNYGYTF.

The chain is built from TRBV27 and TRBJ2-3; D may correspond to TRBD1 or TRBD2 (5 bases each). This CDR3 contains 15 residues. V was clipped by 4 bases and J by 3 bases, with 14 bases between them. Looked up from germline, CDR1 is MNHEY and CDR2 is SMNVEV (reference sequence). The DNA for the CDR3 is TGTGCCAGCAGTTCCCCCCGAGGGGTAACAGATACGCAGTATTTT. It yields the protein CASSSPRGVTDTQYF.